What follows describes a single TCR beta chain. Its binding antigen is unknown. Nothing much larger sits one base from this clone, and base qualities are not available. The CDR3 goes from the cysteine to the phenylalanine over 15 residues. Solely the CDR3 DNA is kept, with 45 bases framed from the first base. Germline trimming amounts to 1 base on V and 5 bases on J, with 7 as the count of junction bases outside the gene matches. CDR1 SGHDT and CDR2 YYEEEE are derived from the germline V gene. This specimen belongs to a study of blood T cell repertoires in COVID-19 (TCRdb year 2020). As for the study more broadly: Collaborator samples came from the United States, Italy and Spain and covered acute and convalescent phases of COVID-19. The material from the prospective study consisted of cDNA or gDNA derived from T cells, B-cell-depleted T cells, or PBMCs. The repertoires were made available in a free public database intended to serve as a resource for research on the immune response to SARS-CoV-2. Where available, HLA class I and class II types were taken from metadata supplied by the sample provider and were not determined by assay-based typing. The samples were drawn from the first 160 participants of the ongoing ImmuneRACE study and from over a thousand subjects provided by 6 global collaborators. Sample metadata almost always included a de-identified subject ID, COVID-19 status, age in years and sex. Subjects who had been exposed to COVID-19, were actively infected with it, or had recovered from it provided the deeply sampled blood TCRbeta repertoires that made up the dataset.

TCRbeta CDR3 regions were amplified from genomic DNA using the immunoSEQ Assay, a bias-controlled multiplex PCR. On the study's bioinformatics: The number of nucleated cells in each sample was estimated from the amplification of reference gene primers within the assay. To quantify the absolute abundance of each unique TCRbeta CDR3 rearrangement, sequence reads were collapsed and filtered. For each sample, productive Simpson clonality was calculated as the square root of Simpson's diversity index over productive rearrangements. The table comes from immuneACCESS by way of TCRdb, which keeps in-frame sequences with V and J called. Part of the clones is missing from these tables; in studies checked, under half for an unresolved V gene and the rest for unknown reasons. That table supplies the V and J calls and clone size; D and trimming were determined from the DNA. This sample has approximately 100,000 clones in its table, and around 89% of those were observed once. Jointly, the top ten make up about 30% of the sample.

What the authors observed across the whole study: Clinical and demographic metadata were provided uncurated, with the amount varying by source and participant.

Collaborating institutions collected whole blood in K2EDTA tubes following their own protocols. For TCRbeta analysis, collaborator samples were shipped as frozen whole blood, as isolated PBMCs, or as DNA extracted from either sample type. Sample: peripheral blood. This receptor was taken from a woman older than 75 with acute or convalescent COVID-19. The chain employs TRBV5-6 and TRBJ2-5; 8 bases in the middle match TRBD1. The DNA sequence is as follows: TGTGCCAGCAGCTTGAGGCAGGGGGCGCGGGAGACCCAGTACTTC. Its coded protein is CASSLRQGARETQYF.